This TCR beta chain emerged from a study of blood T cell repertoires in COVID-19. Study context: Spain, Italy and the United States supplied samples that represented acute and convalescent COVID-19.

Measured with immunoSEQ multiplex PCR; TCRdb has only the in-frame clones, and not every one. This sample has over 70,000 clones, with around 84% found just once. Trimming at V came to 5 bases and at J to 4 bases, leaving 7 bases not matched to a gene. This CDR3 is 15 amino acids long. CDR1 and CDR2 (germline): SNHLY, FYNNEI. This receptor was taken from a man in his sixties with COVID-19, enrolled during active disease. The sequenced sample consisted of peripheral blood. The chain combines TRBV2 with TRBJ2-7, with 11 bases lining up with TRBD1. The CDR3 protein is CASSFSGQGAYEQYF. CDR3 bases: TGTGCCAGCAGTTTCTCTGGACAGGGGGCATACGAGCAGTACTTC.